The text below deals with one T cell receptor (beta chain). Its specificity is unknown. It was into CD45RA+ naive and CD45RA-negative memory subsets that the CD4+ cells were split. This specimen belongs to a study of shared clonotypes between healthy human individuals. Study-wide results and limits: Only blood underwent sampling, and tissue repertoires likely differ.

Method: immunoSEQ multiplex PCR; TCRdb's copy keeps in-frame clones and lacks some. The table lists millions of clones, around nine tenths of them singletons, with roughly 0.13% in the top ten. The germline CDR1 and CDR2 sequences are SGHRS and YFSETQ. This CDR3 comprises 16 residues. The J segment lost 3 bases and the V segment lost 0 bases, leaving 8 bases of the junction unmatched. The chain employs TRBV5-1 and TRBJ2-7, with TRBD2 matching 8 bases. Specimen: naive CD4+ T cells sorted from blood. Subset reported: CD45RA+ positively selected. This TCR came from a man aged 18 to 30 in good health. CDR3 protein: CASSLAVQRGSYEQYF. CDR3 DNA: TGCGCCAGCAGCTTGGCGGTCCAGCGGGGGAGCTACGAGCAGTACTTC.